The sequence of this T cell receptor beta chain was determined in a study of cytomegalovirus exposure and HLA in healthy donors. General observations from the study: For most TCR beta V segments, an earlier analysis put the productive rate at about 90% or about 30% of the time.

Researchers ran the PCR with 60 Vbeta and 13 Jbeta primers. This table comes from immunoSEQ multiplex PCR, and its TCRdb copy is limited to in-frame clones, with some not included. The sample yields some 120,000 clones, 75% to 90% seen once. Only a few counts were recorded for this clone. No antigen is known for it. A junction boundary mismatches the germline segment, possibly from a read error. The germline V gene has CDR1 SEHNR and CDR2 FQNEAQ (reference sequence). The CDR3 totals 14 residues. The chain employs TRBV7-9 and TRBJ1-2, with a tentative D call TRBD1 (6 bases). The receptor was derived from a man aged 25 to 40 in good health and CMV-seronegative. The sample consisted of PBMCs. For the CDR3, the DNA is TGTGCCAGCAGCTTCGGGAGATTCGGGGGGCCGGCCATCTTC. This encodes CASSFGRFGGPAIF.